Reported below is one T cell receptor beta chain. As yet, its antigen is unknown. The sorted conventional CD4 T cells were gated as CD4+CD127+. Per germline, CDR1 SGHRS and CDR2 YFSETQ. This CDR3 region has 14 residues. V was cut by 2 bases and J by 2 bases, with 8 bases left in between. The data are from a study of B cell selection in AIRE deficiency. Measured with immunoSEQ multiplex PCR; TCRdb has only the in-frame clones, and not every one. Found here are 20,000 to 25,000 clones, 97% of them singletons; the top ten hold approximately 0.31%. Notes on the study in general: Tconv and Treg cells from AIRE-deficient patients resembled healthy donors in TCRBV usage, CDR3 length and diversity. Shorter CDR3s marked shared Treg sequences, biased toward few non-templated insertions. Patient Tconv cells held about 30% of Treg sequences shared by healthy donors. Only 8.5% to 9.5% of 3,000 to 4,500 shared Treg sequences were patient-specific; about 30% healthy-specific.

The V gene is TRBV5-1, the J gene TRBJ1-3; D gene uncertain. The specimen sequenced was conventional CD4+ T cells sorted from PBMCs. This TCR was sampled from a human donor with AIRE deficiency. For the CDR3, the DNA is TGCGCCAGCAGCTTTGCAAATCCTGGAAACACCATATATTTT. The encoded protein is CASSFANPGNTIYF. The variable domain in full, completed from reference TRBV5-1 and TRBJ1-3, reads KAGVTQTPRYLIKTRGQQVTLSCSPISGHRSVSWYQQTPGQGLQFLFEYFSETQRNKGNFPGRFSGRQFSNSRSEMNVSTLELGDSALYLCASSFANPGNTIYFGEGSWLTVV.